Below are 22 T cell receptor beta chains sequenced from a single sample in a study of shared clonotypes between healthy human individuals. Sequencing was performed with immunoSEQ multiplex PCR; in TCRdb, only in-frame clones are kept and a portion is missing. In the table there are around 700,000 clones, about 78% of which are singletons. What was sequenced was memory CD4+ T cells sorted from blood. Subset defined: CD45RA-negative fraction. The receptor source for this set is a woman aged 25 to 39 in good health.

In this sample, this clone turned up many times. V is TRBV5-8 and J is TRBJ2-1; 14 nucleotides match TRBD2. CDR1 is SGHTS and CDR2 is YDEGEE in the germline V gene. J lost 3 bases, V lost 4 bases, and 12 bases had no gene match. The CDR3 is made up of 19 amino acids. The CDR3 here is CASSPGTSGRAGIYNEQFF. The CDR3 region has the DNA TGTGCCAGCAGCCCCGGGACTAGCGGGAGAGCCGGCATCTACAATGAGCAGTTCTTC.

As concerns this clone: Different DNA sequences within this sample yield the same CDR3. The chain combines TRBV5-1 with TRBJ2-5, with D perhaps TRBD2 (5 bases). Germline values: CDR1 SGHRS, CDR2 YFSETQ. Trimming took 5 bases from V and 7 from J, leaving 9 bases between them. The CDR3 sequence is 11 residues long. The CDR3 DNA reads TGCGCCAGCAGTCCCGGAGGGACCCAGTACTTC. Protein: CASSPGGTQYF.

CDR3 sequence (DNA): TGTGCCAGCAGTGAAATGGGGGGCCAAGTAGGGAACACTGAAGCTTTCTTT. This codes for CASSEMGGQVGNTEAFF. The V call is TRBV2, the J call TRBJ1-1; maybe TRBD1 (6 bases). CDR1 and CDR2 from the germline V gene are SNHLY and FYNNEI. The V and J ends lost 2 bases and 1 base respectively, with 17 bases between them. This CDR3 contains 17 residues.

CDR3 nucleotides: TGTGCCAGCAGTGAAGGGGTCTTCGACGAGCAGTACTTC. Encoded protein: CASSEGVFDEQYF. The rearrangement links TRBV6-5 to TRBJ2-7; the D gene is possibly TRBD1 (5 bases). Trimming removed 5 bases at V and 5 bases at J, with 13 bases between. The CDR3 loop spans 13 amino acids. Germline V gives CDR1 MNHEY, CDR2 SVGAGI.

In DNA form, the CDR3 reads TGCGCCAGCAGTGAGACACTAGCGGGAGGTCGTGACTACGAGCAGTACTTC. This codes for CASSETLAGGRDYEQYF. The chain combines TRBV10-2 with TRBJ2-7, with 12 bases lining up with TRBD2. The germline V gene has CDR1 WSHSY and CDR2 SAAADI. This CDR3 contains 17 residues. The trim removed 2 bases at V and 3 bases at J, leaving 8 bases unmatched.

V and J are TRBV6-5 and TRBJ1-2; D remains ambiguous. V was trimmed by 2 bases and J by 8 bases, leaving 15 bases between them. From germline, CDR1 is MNHEY and CDR2 SVGAGI. This CDR3 spans 14 amino acids. The CDR3 nucleotides read TGTGCCAGCAGTTACGCTAACGGAGGAGGAGGCTACACCTTC. Amino acid sequence: CASSYANGGGGYTF.

The CDR3 nucleotides are TGCAGCGGGACCAGACAGGCGGGCGGCGAGCAGTACTTC. This translates into CSGTRQAGGEQYF. The chain uses TRBV29-1 and TRBJ2-7, with a possible D match to TRBD1 (6 bases). Trimming cost V 7 bases and J 6 bases, with 19 bases left between them. This CDR3 comprises 13 residues. Germline lookup yields CDR1 SQVTM and CDR2 ANQGSEA.

In its sample, this clone was seen many times. The CDR3 nucleotides are TGTGCCAGCAGCTTTGCGTTGTCGGGCGGGGGCGAGCAGTACTTC. Translation: CASSFALSGGGEQYF. The J gene is TRBJ2-7, the V gene TRBV7-9; TRBD2 agrees at 7 bases. V dropped 3 bases and J dropped 6; count of bases not matched to a gene: 11. The CDR3 loop spans 15 amino acids. Germline V CDR1 and CDR2: SEHNR, FQNEAQ (reference sequence). Looking up the rest from reference TRBV7-9 and TRBJ2-7 gives the full variable domain: DTGVSQNPRHKITKRGQNVTFRCDPISEHNRLYWYRQTLGQGPEFLTYFQNEAQLEKSRLLSDRFSAERPKGSFSTLEIQRTEQGDSAMYLCASSFALSGGGEQYFGPGTRLTVT.

The J gene is TRBJ2-7, the V gene TRBV5-5; TRBD2 matches at 10 bases. CDR1 and CDR2 (germline): SGHKS, YYEKEE (reference sequence). There are 14 residues in the CDR3. J gave up 7 bases and V 5 bases, and 9 bases lay outside the gene matches. CDR3 protein: CASRSASGSGEQYF. The CDR3 nucleotides are TGTGCCAGCAGGTCGGCTAGCGGGAGTGGAGAGCAGTACTTC.

CDR3 sequence (DNA): TGCAGCGTTGTAGGAGGGGGCTTCAGCTCCTACGAGCAGTACTTC. As protein: CSVVGGGFSSYEQYF. The rearrangement joins TRBV29-1 to TRBJ2-7; D is possibly TRBD1 (7 bases). CDR1 and CDR2 from the germline V gene are SQVTM and ANQGSEA. The CDR3 spans 15 residues. V was trimmed by 4 bases and J by 0 bases, leaving 16 bases between them.

The chain links TRBV29-1 to TRBJ2-7, with D tentatively TRBD2 (6 bases). The V end was cut by 2 bases, the J end by 7 bases, with 12 bases between. The CDR3 has 12 amino acids. Germline V gene data show CDR1 as SQVTM and CDR2 as ANQGSEA. The CDR3 sequence: CSVERDSREQYF. CDR3 DNA: TGCAGCGTTGAACGGGACTCAAGGGAGCAGTACTTC.

The chain is built from TRBV27 and TRBJ2-1; a weak D match, TRBD2 (5 bases). Germline CDR1 and CDR2: MNHEY and SMNVEV (reference sequence). CDR3 length: 16 residues. The V end was cut by 4 bases, the J end by 2 bases, with 15 bases between. The CDR3 bases are TGTGCCAGCAGTTCTACTAGATTTGAGGCCTACAATGAGCAGTTCTTC. Residues: CASSSTRFEAYNEQFF.

This rearrangement joins TRBV6-1 to TRBJ1-2; 10 bases are shared with TRBD1. The CDR3 contains 15 residues. Germline CDR1 is MNHNS and CDR2 is SASEGT. V lost 1 base to trimming and J lost 4 bases; unmatched junction nucleotides: 3. The CDR3 here is CASSEGTGGSYGYTF. In nucleotides, the CDR3 is TGTGCCAGCAGTGAAGGGACAGGGGGGAGCTATGGCTACACCTTC.

CDR3 coding DNA: TGTGCCAGCAGTTCCTCCGGGACAGTTAATGAAAAACTGTTTTTT. Translation: CASSSSGTVNEKLFF. V gene TRBV28 combines with J gene TRBJ1-4; the match to TRBD1 covers 7 bases. In germline, CDR1 is MDHEN, CDR2 SYDVKM. V shed 4 bases and J 4 bases; nucleotides not matched to a gene: 6. This CDR3 contains 15 residues.

The V gene is TRBV7-6, the J gene TRBJ2-5; 8 bases fit TRBD2. The CDR3 sequence is 15 residues long. Germline assignment: CDR1 SGHVS and CDR2 FNYEAQ. Germline trimming cut 3 bases from V and 4 bases from J; bases unmatched to any gene: 7. CDR3 bases: TGTGCCAGCAGCTTGAGAGCTGCGGGAGGAGAGACCCAGTACTTC. This sequence encodes CASSLRAAGGETQYF.

The genes are TRBV4-2 and TRBJ2-5; possible D gene TRBD2, 6 bases. The tail of the sequence fits TRBJ2-7 better, so the J call may be wrong. CDR3 size: 16 residues. Germline V gives CDR1 LGHNA, CDR2 YNFKEQ. The CDR3: CASSQAQRASSYEQYF. CDR3 in DNA: TGTGCCAGCAGCCAAGCCCAGCGGGCGTCCTCCTACGAGCAGTACTTC.

This clone turned up a few times. In the same sample, other DNA sequences code for this CDR3. The V and J genes are TRBV5-1 and TRBJ1-5, with 7 bases aligning to TRBD1. Germline V CDR1 and CDR2: SGHRS, YFSETQ. V shed 4 bases and J 4 bases; nucleotides not matched to a gene: 2. The CDR3 loop spans 13 amino acids. CDR3 sequence reads: CASSLQGNQPQHF. CDR3 DNA: TGCGCCAGCAGCCTACAGGGGAATCAGCCCCAGCATTTT.

This clone occurred a few times. The rearrangement uses TRBV7-6 and TRBJ1-2; 7 bases fit TRBD1. The CDR3 has 15 amino acids. Trimming removed 5 bases from V and 12 bases from J; junction bases left unmatched: 18. Germline CDR1 is SGHVS and CDR2 is FNYEAQ. In DNA form, the CDR3 reads TGTGCCAGCAGCCTTATTGGACAGGACGGCAAGTTGGACACCTTC. This gives the protein CASSLIGQDGKLDTF.

Comments on this clone: A much larger clone is a single base away; this may be a read error. The same CDR3 arises from other DNA sequences in this sample as well. This sequence joins TRBV7-8 and TRBJ1-2; 8 bases align to TRBD1. Germline V gene lookup returns CDR1 SGHVS and CDR2 FQNEAQ. The CDR3 totals 13 residues. V was clipped by 9 bases and J by 7 bases; unmatched bases: 10. The chain's CDR3 is CASSGNRGSGYTF. CDR3 coding DNA: TGTGCCAGTAGCGGAAACAGGGGGAGTGGCTACACCTTC.

This clone was picked up a small number of times. The chain couples TRBV6-1 to TRBJ2-3; TRBD2 agrees at 11 bases. J gave up 4 bases and V 3 bases, and 3 bases lay outside the gene matches. The germline V gene has CDR1 MNHNS and CDR2 SASEGT. The CDR3 has 15 residues. CDR3 DNA: TGTGCCAGCAGTGATAGCGGGAGGGTGTCAGATACGCAGTATTTT. This sequence encodes CASSDSGRVSDTQYF.

This chain uses TRBV28 with TRBJ1-2; no definite D call. The CDR3 spans 14 residues. From germline, CDR1 is MDHEN and CDR2 SYDVKM. V was shortened by 1 base and J by 3 bases, with 9 bases between the two germline ends. Here the CDR3 DNA reads TGTGCCAGCAGTTTATTGGCCGGCCACTATGGCTACACCTTC. Translation: CASSLLAGHYGYTF.

V usage is TRBV5-1 and J usage is TRBJ1-1; weak D call: TRBD1 (6 bases). The CDR3 contains 13 residues. V dropped 6 bases and J dropped 0 bases, with 9 bases sitting between them. CDR1 is SGHRS, CDR2 YFSETQ, per germline. CDR3 DNA sequence: TGCGCCAGCATGAGGGGGATGAACACTGAAGCTTTCTTT. Its translation is CASMRGMNTEAFF.